This TCR beta chain emerged from a study of blood T cell repertoires in COVID-19. V shed 5 bases, J shed 5 bases, and the junction held 6 bases outside the gene matches. The CDR3 consists of 14 residues. Germline CDR1 is SGHTA and CDR2 is FQGTGA. Original handling: Reference gene primer amplification gave estimated nucleated cell counts. The method was immunoSEQ multiplex PCR; TCRdb's version includes in-frame clones alone and lacks a portion of them. That table is the source of V, J and clone size, and D and trimming were worked out from the DNA. The sample yields around 100,000 clones, roughly 85% seen once.

The J gene is TRBJ2-5, the V gene TRBV7-3, with TRBD1 identical over 9 bases. The sequenced material came from peripheral blood. This receptor was taken from a human donor in a cohort sampled during active COVID-19. The CDR3 loop reads CASSHRGLGETQYF. The CDR3, as DNA: TGTGCCAGCAGCCACAGGGGGCTAGGGGAGACCCAGTACTTC.